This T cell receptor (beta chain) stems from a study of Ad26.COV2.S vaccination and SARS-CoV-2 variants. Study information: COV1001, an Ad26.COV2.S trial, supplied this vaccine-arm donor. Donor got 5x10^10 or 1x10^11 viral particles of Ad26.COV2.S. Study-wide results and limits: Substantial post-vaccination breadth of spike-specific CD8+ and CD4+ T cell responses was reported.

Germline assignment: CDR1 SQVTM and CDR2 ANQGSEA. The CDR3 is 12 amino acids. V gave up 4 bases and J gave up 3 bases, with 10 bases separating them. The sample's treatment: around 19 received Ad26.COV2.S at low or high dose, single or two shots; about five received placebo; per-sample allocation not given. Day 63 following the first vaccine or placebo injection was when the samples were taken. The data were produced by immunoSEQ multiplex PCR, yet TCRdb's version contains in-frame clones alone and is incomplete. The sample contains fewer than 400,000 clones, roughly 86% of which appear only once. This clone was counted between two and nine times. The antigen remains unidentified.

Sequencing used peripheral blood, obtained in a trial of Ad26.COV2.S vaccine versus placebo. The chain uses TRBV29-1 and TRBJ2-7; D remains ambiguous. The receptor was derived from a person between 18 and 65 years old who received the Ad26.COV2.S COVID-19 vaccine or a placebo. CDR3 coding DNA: TGCAGCGTTGGACTTTCTGGCTACGAGCAGTACTTC. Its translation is CSVGLSGYEQYF.